These 27 T cell receptor beta chains originate from one sample sequenced in a study of blood T cell repertoires in COVID-19. The protocol was immunoSEQ multiplex PCR, while the TCRdb copy is restricted to in-frame clones and leaves out a portion. The sample gives roughly 110,000 clones, 60% to 80% of which show up once; about 1% is in the top ten. Sequencing used peripheral blood. These TCRs come from a human donor with acute or convalescent COVID-19. The donor label of this sample is uncertain.

This clone appeared a single time. As DNA, the CDR3 is TGTGCCATCAGTGACACTGACAGCTCCTACGAGCAGTACTTC. Translating gives CAISDTDSSYEQYF. This rearrangement joins TRBV10-3 to TRBJ2-7; weak D call: TRBD1 (5 bases). CDR1 ENHRY and CDR2 SYGVKD come from the germline V gene. CDR3 size: 14 residues. Between the trimmed V and J ends, which lost 3 bases and 0 bases, there was a span of 9 bases.

The chain has TRBV5-6 and TRBJ1-5, with 7 nucleotides matching TRBD1. The germline gives CDR1 SGHDT, CDR2 YYEEEE. This CDR3 has 14 residues. J lost 7 bases, V lost 0 bases, and 4 bases had no gene match. CDR3 region: CASSLEGAGQPQHF. Written as DNA, the CDR3 is TGTGCCAGCAGCTTGGAGGGGGCGGGACAGCCCCAGCATTTT.

The chain employs TRBV6-5 and TRBJ2-2, with 11 positions matching TRBD2. This CDR3 is built from 15 residues. Germline lookup yields CDR1 MNHEY and CDR2 SVGAGI. V was clipped by 6 bases and J by 4 bases; unmatched bases: 4. CDR3 nucleotides: TGTGCCAGCAGCCGACTAGCGGGGATCACCGGGGAGCTGTTTTTT. Amino acid sequence: CASSRLAGITGELFF.

The sample holds a few counts of this clone. The chain uses TRBV2 and TRBJ1-4; D uncertain. Trimming removed 4 bases from V and 8 bases from J, with 14 bases in between. The CDR3 has 14 amino acids. Looked up from germline, CDR1 is SNHLY and CDR2 is FYNNEI. DNA of the CDR3: TGTGCCAGCAGTGGGACTTCAAATCAGGAAAAACTGTTTTTT. It is translated as CASSGTSNQEKLFF.

Remarks on this clone: The sample carries other DNA sequences with the same CDR3. V gene TRBV5-6 combines with J gene TRBJ1-5, with D maybe TRBD1 (5 bases). The CDR3 length is 14 residues. In germline, CDR1 is SGHDT, CDR2 YYEEEE. Trimming shortened V by 0 bases and J by 7 bases, and 11 bases separated the two germline ends. The CDR3 reads CASSLARAGQPQHF. The CDR3 DNA follows: TGTGCCAGCAGCTTGGCCAGGGCTGGCCAGCCCCAGCATTTT.

The V gene is TRBV4-2, the J gene TRBJ2-1; TRBD2 matches at 7 bases. Germline assignment: CDR1 LGHNA and CDR2 YNFKEQ. With V trimmed by 0 bases and J by 4 bases, 6 bases remained unmatched. The CDR3 has 16 amino acids. CDR3 nucleotides: TGTGCCAGCAGCCAAGAGGGGCTAGCGGTGTACAATGAGCAGTTCTTC. This translates into CASSQEGLAVYNEQFF.

This clone was picked up many times. The J gene is TRBJ2-2, the V gene TRBV2; TRBD1 is a possible D gene (6 bases). V lost 8 bases, J lost 2 bases, and 9 bases lay in between. Germline CDR1 SNHLY, CDR2 FYNNEI. The CDR3 covers 13 residues. CDR3 sequence reads: CASPDSNTGELFF. The CDR3 bases are TGTGCCAGCCCGGACAGCAACACCGGGGAGCTGTTTTTT.

The chain recombines TRBV6-5 with TRBJ1-2, with TRBD1 identical over 9 bases. CDR3 length equals 14 residues. Looked up from germline, CDR1 is MNHEY and CDR2 is SVGAGI. J lost 7 bases, V lost 2 bases, and 5 bases had no gene match. CDR3: CASSYGGQGSGYTF. The CDR3 DNA sequence: TGTGCCAGCAGTTACGGGGGACAGGGCTCTGGCTACACCTTC.

The chain combines TRBV3-1 (or the pseudogene TRBV3-2) with TRBJ1-2; the D gene is possibly TRBD1 (6 bases). CDR1 is LGHDT, CDR2 YNNKEL, per germline (reference sequence). Deletions cut 4 bases from V and 4 bases from J, with 16 bases between. The CDR3 length is 15 residues. CDR3 DNA sequence: TGTGCCAGCAGCCCACAAACGGGGGGGCCCTATGGCTACACCTTC. Translating it yields CASSPQTGGPYGYTF.

This chain's CDR3 is CASTGTSGGIEQYF. CDR3 sequence (DNA): TGTGCCAGCACCGGGACTAGCGGGGGGATCGAGCAGTACTTC. The genes are TRBV11-2 and TRBJ2-7; TRBD2 agrees at 15 bases. CDR1 is SGHAT, CDR2 FQNNGV, per germline. This CDR3 has 14 amino acids. Trimming at V came to 7 bases and at J to 6 bases, leaving 4 bases not matched to a gene.

CDR3 sequence: CASSLRLARDTGELFF. In DNA, the CDR3 is TGTGCCAGCAGCTTAAGACTAGCCCGAGACACCGGGGAGCTGTTTTTT. The rearrangement joins TRBV11-2 to TRBJ2-2, with TRBD2 matching over 7 bases. Germline CDR1 and CDR2: SGHAT and FQNNGV. With 2 bases clipped from V and 3 bases from J, the junction kept 6 bases outside the gene matches. The CDR3 consists of 16 residues.

This clone was seen only once. V gene TRBV30 combines with J gene TRBJ1-6; TRBD1 might be the D (5 bases). Germline V gives CDR1 GTSNPN, CDR2 SVGIG (reference sequence). The CDR3 loop spans 14 amino acids. V was clipped by 5 bases and J by 7 bases, with 15 bases between them. CDR3 loop: CAWGSGTYNSPLHF. CDR3 coding DNA: TGTGCCTGGGGATCCGGGACTTACAATTCACCCCTCCACTTT.

The V gene is TRBV24-1, the J gene TRBJ2-7; 8 bases are shared with TRBD1. With 4 bases clipped from V and 6 bases from J, the junction kept 10 bases outside the gene matches. The CDR3 totals 15 residues. The V gene's germline CDR1 is KGHDR and CDR2 SFDVKD. This CDR3 reads CATSDTGQGKGEQYF. CDR3 bases: TGTGCCACCAGTGACACCGGACAGGGTAAGGGCGAGCAGTACTTC.

Points on this clone: Other nucleotide sequences in the sample specify the same CDR3. The chain carries TRBV27 and TRBJ2-1; D remains unclear. From germline, CDR1 is MNHEY and CDR2 SMNVEV (reference sequence). V was pared by 2 bases and J by 1 base, with 3 bases between. The CDR3 has 13 residues. This chain's CDR3 is CASSLASYNEQFF. CDR3 bases: TGTGCCAGCAGTTTAGCGTCCTACAATGAGCAGTTCTTC.

The chain recombines TRBV5-5 with TRBJ2-7; 9 nucleotides agree with TRBD1. V was pared by 4 bases and J by 6 bases, with 8 bases of the junction left unmatched. Per the germline V gene, CDR1 is SGHKS and CDR2 is YYEKEE (reference sequence). The CDR3 consists of 14 residues. The chain's CDR3 is CASSPWTGAGEQYF. The CDR3, as DNA: TGTGCCAGCAGCCCTTGGACAGGGGCGGGCGAGCAGTACTTC.

This clone was seen a single time. The chain links TRBV7-2 to TRBJ2-7, with 14 bases fitting TRBD2. J was trimmed by 2 bases and V by 5 bases; bases with no gene match: 5. CDR1 is SGHTA, CDR2 FQGNSA, per germline. This CDR3 spans 16 amino acids. CDR3 sequence reads: CASSVGGLAGAYEQYV. In nucleotides, the CDR3 is TGTGCCAGCAGCGTAGGGGGACTAGCGGGGGCCTACGAGCAGTACGTC.

This chain uses TRBV4-1 with TRBJ2-3, with 10 bases that match TRBD2. J gave up 0 bases and V 5 bases, and 8 bases lay outside the gene matches. Germline CDR1 reads MGHRA; CDR2 reads YSYEKL. This CDR3 comprises 17 residues. The CDR3 DNA follows: TGCGCCAGCAGCGCCCTACTAGCGGGGACTAGCACAGATACGCAGTATTTT. It translates to CASSALLAGTSTDTQYF.

This clone was seen once. The chain couples TRBV5-1 to TRBJ1-2; TRBD1 is a possible D gene (6 bases). From germline, CDR1 is SGHRS and CDR2 YFSETQ. V was trimmed by 4 bases and J by 4 bases, leaving 8 bases between them. The CDR3 has 12 amino acids. The CDR3 here is CASSPRGYGYTF. The CDR3 DNA reads TGCGCCAGCAGCCCCAGGGGCTATGGCTACACCTTC.

The chain carries TRBV14 and TRBJ2-1, with 9 bases fitting TRBD2. Germline CDR1 reads SGHDN; CDR2 reads FVKESK. The CDR3 covers 15 residues. Trimming cost V 0 bases and J 12 bases; bases outside gene matches: 9. CDR3 sequence reads: CASSQEGGGGSGQFF. The CDR3 bases are TGTGCCAGCAGCCAAGAGGGCGGGGGGGGGTCTGGGCAGTTCTTC.

The chain couples TRBV30 to TRBJ2-7; the match to TRBD2 covers 13 bases. Germline V lookup: CDR1 GTSNPN, CDR2 SVGIG (reference sequence). The ends lost 5 bases at V and 5 bases at J; junction bases unmatched: 6. The CDR3 length is 14 residues. CDR3 sequence (DNA): TGTGCCTGGGACTGGACTAGCGGGGGTCACGAGCAGTACTTC. Its translation: CAWDWTSGGHEQYF. Based on the CDR3 plus reference TRBV30 and TRBJ2-7, the full variable domain is SQTIHQWPATLVQPVGSPLSLECTVEGTSNPNLYWYRQAAGRGLQLLFYSVGIGQISSEVPQNLSASRPQDRQFILSSKKLLLSDSGFYLCAWDWTSGGHEQYFGPGTRLTVT.

This clone was detected ten times or more. V gene TRBV5-5 combines with J gene TRBJ1-1; D remains ambiguous. Germline V lookup: CDR1 SGHKS, CDR2 YYEKEE (reference sequence). The CDR3 runs 14 residues. Trimming cost V 3 bases and J 2 bases, with 11 bases left between them. As DNA, the CDR3 is TGTGCCAGCAGCTCTCCCCTCACTAACACTGAAGCTTTCTTT. Translated, it gives CASSSPLTNTEAFF.

The J gene is TRBJ2-3, the V gene TRBV5-1; 13 bases match TRBD2. Trimming cost V 4 bases and J 1 base; bases outside gene matches: 9. The CDR3 length is 18 residues. The germline CDR1 and CDR2 sequences are SGHRS and YFSETQ. The CDR3 DNA sequence: TGCGCCAGCAGCAGGGGACTAGCGGGAAATTTTGGCACAGATACGCAGTATTTT. Its translation: CASSRGLAGNFGTDTQYF.

A single count supports this clone. The rearrangement uses TRBV2 and TRBJ2-3; 9 nucleotides agree with TRBD2. This CDR3 is built from 15 residues. V shed 7 bases and J 4 bases; nucleotides not matched to a gene: 9. The V gene's germline CDR1 is SNHLY and CDR2 FYNNEI. The CDR3 here is CASTGLARSSDTQYF. In DNA, the CDR3 is TGTGCCAGCACCGGACTAGCGAGGAGTTCAGATACGCAGTATTTT.

The V gene is TRBV3-1 (or the pseudogene TRBV3-2), the J gene TRBJ1-6; the match to TRBD1 covers 7 bases. From germline, CDR1 is LGHDT and CDR2 YNNKEL (reference sequence). The V and J ends lost 3 bases and 2 bases, in that order; junction bases with no gene match: 4. This CDR3 is built from 16 residues. The CDR3 DNA reads TGTGCCAGCAGCCAGAAGGGGGCGGCCTATAATTCACCCCTCCACTTT. Residues: CASSQKGAAYNSPLHF.

The chain joins TRBV4-1 to TRBJ2-5; TRBD2 aligns across 14 bases. The CDR3 length is 15 residues. Looked up from germline, CDR1 is MGHRA and CDR2 is YSYEKL. J gave up 5 bases and V 1 base, and 0 bases lay outside the gene matches. The DNA for the CDR3 is TGCGCCAGCAGCCAAGGACTAGCGGGGGGGGAGACCCAGTACTTC. This sequence encodes CASSQGLAGGETQYF.

This clone was seen only once. The V call is TRBV28, the J call TRBJ2-3; 7 positions match TRBD1. The ends lost 7 bases at V and 8 bases at J; junction bases unmatched: 6. This CDR3 is built from 12 residues. The germline gives CDR1 MDHEN, CDR2 SYDVKM. This CDR3 is CASIRGSVTQYF. The CDR3 nucleotides are TGTGCCAGCATCAGGGGGTCAGTTACGCAGTATTTT. Drawing the rest from reference TRBV28 and TRBJ2-3, the complete variable domain is DVKVTQSSRYLVKRTGEKVFLECVQDMDHENMFWYRQDPGLGLRLIYFSYDVKMKEKGDIPEGYSVSREKKERFSLILESASTNQTSMYLCASIRGSVTQYFGPGTRLTVL.

This chain connects TRBV19 to TRBJ2-2; perhaps TRBD2 as D (5 bases). Germline CDR1 and CDR2: LNHDA and SQIVND (reference sequence). The germline V and J ends were trimmed by 5 bases and 5 bases, with 12 bases remaining between them. The CDR3 is made up of 14 amino acids. The CDR3 region has the DNA TGTGCCAGTAGTGCGGGCCAGCCTACCGGGGAGCTGTTTTTT. It specifies CASSAGQPTGELFF.